Following are 18 T cell receptor beta chains from one sample sequenced in a study of CD8+ T cells in alopecia areata. Treatment in this sample: oral pan-JAK inhibitor, 5-10 mg twice daily. Extracted RNA was reverse transcribed into cDNA, the sequencing template. Profiling relied on immunoSEQ multiplex PCR, and the TCRdb table lists in-frame clones only, not all of them. Of 120,000 or so clones in the sample, about three fifths were seen once. The sample was CD8+ T cells sorted from blood, taken at week 4, from a patient treated with tofacitinib. The receptors stem from a human donor with alopecia areata.

This chain connects TRBV30 to TRBJ1-2; tentatively, D is TRBD1 (6 bases). Trimming pared 3 bases from V and 7 bases from J, leaving 9 bases between. CDR3 length: 11 residues. Germline CDR1 reads GTSNPN; CDR2 reads SVGIG (reference sequence). As DNA, the CDR3 is TGTGCCTGGAGAGGGGGACCTGGCTACACCTTC. The encoded protein is CAWRGGPGYTF.

The rearrangement joins TRBV4-1 to TRBJ1-5; the D gene is possibly TRBD1 (5 bases). The CDR3 sequence is 15 residues long. V shed 3 bases and J shed 7 bases, with 16 bases lying between them. Looked up from germline, CDR1 is MGHRA and CDR2 is YSYEKL. In DNA, the CDR3 is TGCGCCAGCAGCCAGGTTCAGGGATCGGGACAGCCCCAGCATTTT. Protein sequence: CASSQVQGSGQPQHF.

The V and J genes are TRBV29-1 and TRBJ2-5, with D tentatively TRBD1 (5 bases). Germline V CDR1 and CDR2: SQVTM, ANQGSEA. With 1 base removed from V and 2 bases from J, the gap between germline ends came to 11 bases. This CDR3 contains 14 residues. Here the CDR3 reads CSVEGTLRQETQYF. The CDR3 bases are TGCAGCGTTGAAGGGACACTGAGGCAAGAGACCCAGTACTTC.

The chain links TRBV15 to TRBJ2-3, with D unclear. Looked up from germline, CDR1 is LNHNV and CDR2 is YYDKDF (reference sequence). The V and J ends lost 5 bases and 0 bases respectively, with 12 bases between them. This CDR3 region has 15 residues. The DNA for the CDR3 is TGTGCCACCAGCCCCGACTCCCGAAGCACAGATACGCAGTATTTT. Translating gives CATSPDSRSTDTQYF.

The chain couples TRBV7-3 to TRBJ2-5; TRBD1 might be the D (5 bases). Germline loops: CDR1 SGHTA, CDR2 FQGTGA. V was cut by 5 bases and J by 2 bases, with 9 bases left in between. The CDR3 runs to 13 residues. CDR3 sequence: CASSLDRQETQYF. CDR3 DNA sequence: TGTGCCAGCAGCCTCGACAGACAAGAGACCCAGTACTTC.

The chain combines TRBV30 with TRBJ2-1; the D gene could be TRBD1 or TRBD2 (6 bases each). The V end was cut by 4 bases, the J end by 3 bases, with 13 bases between. Germline CDR1 and CDR2: GTSNPN and SVGIG (reference sequence). The CDR3 loop spans 14 amino acids. The CDR3, as DNA: TGTGCCTGGATTAAGGGGGGAGACTACAATGAGCAGTTCTTC. This gives the protein CAWIKGGDYNEQFF.

V usage is TRBV29-1 and J usage is TRBJ2-5; D gene uncertain. The last part of the DNA fits TRBJ2-7 better; the J call may be wrong. CDR3 length: 12 residues. The germline V gene has CDR1 SQVTM and CDR2 ANQGSEA. The CDR3 here is CSVDTPSYEQYF. DNA for the CDR3: TGCAGCGTTGATACCCCCTCCTACGAGCAGTACTTC.

This clone was counted a single time. The chain employs TRBV30 and TRBJ1-1; perhaps TRBD1 as D (5 bases). The CDR3 spans 11 residues. The germline gives CDR1 GTSNPN, CDR2 SVGIG (reference sequence). V dropped 4 bases and J dropped 10 bases, with 13 bases sitting between them. The DNA for the CDR3 is TGTGCCTGGAACCAGGGCCGAGGAGCTTTCTTT. As protein: CAWNQGRGAFF. The whole variable domain, filled in from reference TRBV30 and TRBJ1-1, reads SQTIHQWPATLVQPVGSPLSLECTVEGTSNPNLYWYRQAAGRGLQLLFYSVGIGQISSEVPQNLSASRPQDRQFILSSKKLLLSDSGFYLCAWNQGRGAFFGQGTRLTVV.

This CDR3 reads CAHWPGSNEQFF. CDR3 DNA: TGTGCCCACTGGCCGGGTAGCAATGAGCAGTTCTTC. The chain links TRBV30 to TRBJ2-1, with D unresolved. The V and J ends lost 8 bases and 6 bases respectively, with 14 bases between them. The V gene's germline CDR1 is GTSNPN and CDR2 SVGIG (reference sequence). There are 12 residues in the CDR3.

CDR3 region: CATGASGYNEQFF. CDR3 sequence (DNA): TGTGCCACCGGGGCTAGCGGGTACAATGAGCAGTTCTTC. V is TRBV15 and J is TRBJ2-1; 8 bases fit TRBD2. Germline CDR1 is LNHNV and CDR2 is YYDKDF (reference sequence). The CDR3 has 13 residues. Trimming took 8 bases from V and 4 from J; bases not matched to a gene: 4. The full variable domain, with the rest looked up from reference TRBV15 and TRBJ2-1, is DAMVIQNPRYQVTQFGKPVTLSCSQTLNHNVMYWYQQKSSQAPKLLFHYYDKDFNNEADTPDNFQSRRPNTSFCFLDIRSPGLGDTAMYLCATGASGYNEQFFGPGTRLTVL.

This clone has a single count. This CDR3 is also generated by other DNA sequences in the sample. This chain uses TRBV5-1 with TRBJ2-7; TRBD1 or TRBD2 may be the D gene (5 bases each). There are 14 residues in the CDR3. Trimming took off 0 bases at V and 2 bases at J, with 9 bases between the two ends. Germline V lookup: CDR1 SGHRS, CDR2 YFSETQ. CDR3 sequence (DNA): TGCGCCAGCAGCTTGGAAACGGGGCCCTACGAGCAGTACTTC. Residues: CASSLETGPYEQYF. Full variable domain (outside the CDR3, taken from reference TRBV5-1 and TRBJ2-7): KAGVTQTPRYLIKTRGQQVTLSCSPISGHRSVSWYQQTPGQGLQFLFEYFSETQRNKGNFPGRFSGRQFSNSRSEMNVSTLELGDSALYLCASSLETGPYEQYFGPGTRLTVT.

This chain uses TRBV15 with TRBJ2-3; D is undetermined. The CDR3 runs 15 residues. V lost 2 bases to trimming and J lost 5 bases, with 14 bases between them. From germline, CDR1 is LNHNV and CDR2 YYDKDF (reference sequence). CDR3 sequence: CATSRTRQDRDTQYF. The CDR3 nucleotides are TGTGCCACCAGCAGAACCCGTCAAGACCGAGATACGCAGTATTTT.

A word on this clone: The identical CDR3 is also encoded by other nucleotide sequences in the sample. The chain joins TRBV7-8 to TRBJ2-7, with no clear D. Trimming shortened V by 5 bases and J by 0 bases, and 5 bases separated the two germline ends. The CDR3 runs 12 residues. Germline V gene data show CDR1 as SGHVS and CDR2 as FQNEAQ. The CDR3 DNA is TGTGCCAGCAGCCCTTCCTCCTACGAGCAGTACTTC. It codes for CASSPSSYEQYF.

This chain connects TRBV6-5 to TRBJ2-5; D gene ambiguous. The CDR3 runs to 13 residues. V was clipped by 7 bases and J by 2 bases, with 11 bases between them. Germline assignment: CDR1 MNHEY and CDR2 SVGAGI. CDR3 sequence: CASIPLPQETQYF. The CDR3 DNA reads as TGTGCCAGCATCCCCCTACCTCAAGAGACCCAGTACTTC.

This clone appeared once. The chain is built from TRBV30 and TRBJ1-4; D uncertain. Trimming took 5 bases from V and 3 from J, leaving 4 bases between them. There are 11 residues in the CDR3. The germline CDR1 and CDR2 sequences are GTSNPN and SVGIG (reference sequence). CDR3 nucleotide sequence: TGTGCCTGGTCCCCTAATGAAAAACTGTTTTTT. Its protein product is CAWSPNEKLFF.

This clone was detected only a few times. The chain joins TRBV27 to TRBJ2-3; D is unclear. CDR3 length: 13 residues. The V gene lost 9 bases and the J gene lost 0 bases, with 10 bases spanning the gap. Germline assignment: CDR1 MNHEY and CDR2 SMNVEV (reference sequence). The DNA of the CDR3 is TGTGCCAGGTGCGCTTCTAGCACAGATACGCAGTATTTT. Translating it yields CARCASSTDTQYF.

The V call is TRBV29-1, the J call TRBJ2-7, with D unresolved. Germline V gene sequence: CDR1 SQVTM, CDR2 ANQGSEA. The CDR3 loop spans 12 amino acids. The germline V and J ends were trimmed by 4 bases and 3 bases, with 10 bases remaining between them. CDR3 amino acids: CSVADGYYEQYF. CDR3 coding DNA: TGCAGCGTTGCCGACGGATACTACGAGCAGTACTTC.

A remark on this clone: The identical CDR3 is also encoded by other nucleotide sequences in the sample. The gene calls are TRBV29-1 and TRBJ2-7; D not certain. The length of the CDR3 is 12 residues. V gave up 0 bases and J gave up 0 bases, with 3 bases separating them. Germline-derived CDR1 and CDR2 are SQVTM and ANQGSEA. DNA of the CDR3: TGCAGCGTTGAAGACAGCTCCTACGAGCAGTACTTC. Protein: CSVEDSSYEQYF.